Listed below are T cell receptor beta chains from one sample, sequenced in a study of CD8 T cells in Susac syndrome. One entry per CDR3 protein results from TCRdb running MiXCR on the immunoSEQ multiplex PCR reads. The sample yields around 270,000 distinct CDR3 sequences, 75% to 85% seen once. Sequencing was performed on CD8+ T cells from PBMCs. The receptors come from a human donor with multiple sclerosis. The CDR3 runs from the conserved cysteine through the conserved F or W. The D gene is left open where the match is weak. Only part of the rows carry a size: once, few, many, or a class if the clone is expanded.

CASSSGQPQHF,TGTGCCAGTAGTTCAGGACAGCCCCAGCATTTT,few,TRBV19,TRBJ1-5,.
CASSERQGAGNTIYF,TGTGCCAGCAGTGAAAGACAGGGGGCTGGAAACACCATATATTTT,.,TRBV2,TRBJ1-3,TRBD1
CASSQVAGVGDSSTDTQYF,TGTGCCAGCAGCCAAGTTGCGGGGGTAGGGGACTCCTCCACAGATACGCAGTATTTT,.,TRBV3-1,TRBJ2-3,TRBD2
CASSQATGISYEQYF,TGCGCCAGCAGCCAAGCGACAGGGATATCCTACGAGCAGTACTTC,.,TRBV4-1,TRBJ2-7,TRBD1
CASRPESGSPKTQYF,TGTGCCAGCAGACCCGAAAGCGGGAGTCCCAAGACCCAGTACTTC,.,TRBV7-4,TRBJ2-5,TRBD2
CASSPSGIYNEQFF,TGTGCCAGCAGCCCTAGCGGGATTTACAATGAGCAGTTCTTC,few,TRBV7-3,TRBJ2-1,TRBD2
CASSLEGGSSTDTQYF,TGTGCCAGCAGCTTGGAAGGAGGATCTAGCACAGATACGCAGTATTTT,.,TRBV5-6,TRBJ2-3,.
CASSSIEIKTGTSGANVLTF,TGTGCCAGCAGTTCGATTGAAATCAAGACAGGCACCTCTGGGGCCAACGTCCTGACTTTC,.,TRBV28,TRBJ2-6,.
CASSQGGGTTEAFF,TGTGCCAGCAGCCAAGGGGGGGGGACCACTGAAGCTTTCTTT,.,TRBV4-2,TRBJ1-1,.
CSARDRDFSSYEQYF,TGCAGTGCTAGAGACCGGGACTTTAGCTCCTACGAGCAGTACTTC,.,TRBV20-1,TRBJ2-7,.
CASAPAGGFSNYGYTF,TGTGCCAGCGCCCCTGCCGGGGGGTTCTCTAACTATGGCTACACCTTC,.,TRBV5-6,TRBJ1-2,.
CASSLGLRTEAFF,TGTGCCAGCAGCTTGGGTCTCCGCACTGAAGCTTTCTTT,.,TRBV7-6,TRBJ1-1,.
CASSPGPIVSNTEAFF,TGTGCCAGCAGCCCAGGGCCAATCGTTTCAAACACTGAAGCTTTCTTT,once,TRBV6-1,TRBJ1-1,.
CASSLSGRPNEQFF,TGTGCCAGCAGCTTAAGCGGGAGACCAAATGAGCAGTTCTTC,.,TRBV7-9,TRBJ2-1,TRBD2
CASSPGASPYGYTF,TGTGCCAGCAGCCCTGGGGCCAGCCCCTATGGCTACACCTTC,.,TRBV7-9,TRBJ1-2,.
CASSMVGLYNEQFF,TGTGCCAGTAGTATGGTGGGGTTGTACAATGAGCAGTTCTTC,.,TRBV19,TRBJ2-1,.
CASSLAVADTGELFF,TGTGCCAGCAGCTTAGCCGTCGCAGACACCGGGGAGCTGTTTTTT,.,TRBV7-9,TRBJ2-2,.
CASSPWTGHGYTF,TGTGCCAGCAGCCCCTGGACCGGTCATGGCTACACCTTC,.,TRBV13,TRBJ1-2,.
CASSSLGRESSYEQYF,TGTGCCAGCTCATCCCTGGGGCGGGAAAGCTCCTACGAGCAGTACTTC,.,TRBV18,TRBJ2-7,.
CASTRLAESYNEQFF,TGTGCTTCCACGCGGCTAGCGGAATCCTACAATGAGCAGTTCTTC,.,TRBV7-6,TRBJ2-1,TRBD2
CASSEALLTGLLPEAFF,TGTGCCAGCAGTGAAGCGCTTCTGACAGGATTACTTCCTGAAGCTTTCTTT,.,TRBV2,TRBJ1-1,.
CASTLYLWGGAEAFF,TGTGCCAGCACCTTATATCTATGGGGGGGCGCTGAAGCTTTCTTT,once,TRBV13,TRBJ1-1,.
CASSVDSLMNTEAFF,TGCGCCAGCAGCGTGGACAGCCTTATGAACACTGAAGCTTTCTTT,.,TRBV5-1,TRBJ1-1,.
CASSTGGGAANEKLFF,TGTGCCAGCAGCACCGGTGGGGGGGCGGCTAATGAAAAACTGTTTTTT,.,TRBV5-6,TRBJ1-4,.
CASRLTGASVLTF,TGTGCCAGCAGACTGACTGGGGCCAGCGTCCTGACTTTC,.,TRBV27,TRBJ2-6,.
CASSLGGSTYNEQFF,TGTGCCAGCAGTTTAGGCGGGAGTACCTACAATGAGCAGTTCTTC,.,TRBV6-2/TRBV6-3,TRBJ2-1,TRBD2
CSVESGAEQYF,TGCAGCGTTGAAAGCGGGGCCGAGCAGTACTTC,.,TRBV29-1,TRBJ2-7,TRBD2
CASSQVFGSTYEQYF,TGCGCCAGCAGCCAAGTTTTTGGGAGTACCTACGAGCAGTACTTC,.,TRBV4-3,TRBJ2-7,.
CASTQISWTNEQFF,TGTGCCAGCACCCAAATCTCTTGGACCAATGAGCAGTTCTTC,.,TRBV28,TRBJ2-1,.
CASSLWRGKSEQFF,TGTGCCAGCAGCTTGTGGCGAGGGAAGAGTGAGCAGTTCTTC,.,TRBV7-9,TRBJ2-1,.
CASSNPRQGSNEQFF,TGTGCCAGCAGCAACCCCCGGCAGGGGTCCAATGAGCAGTTCTTC,.,TRBV6-5,TRBJ2-1,.
CAIRAGYGHDQPQHF,TGTGCCATCAGGGCCGGGTACGGGCACGATCAGCCCCAGCATTTT,.,TRBV10-3,TRBJ1-5,.
CASSDGLAHPTDTQYF,TGTGCCAGCAGCGACGGACTAGCGCATCCCACAGATACGCAGTATTTT,.,TRBV6-2/TRBV6-3,TRBJ2-3,TRBD2
CASIPRTGPYNSPLHF,TGTGCCAGCATTCCTCGTACCGGGCCCTATAATTCACCCCTCCACTTT,.,TRBV28,TRBJ1-6,.
CASRDSAGGVGANVLTF,TGTGCCAGCAGGGACTCCGCGGGGGGTGTGGGGGCCAACGTCCTGACTTTC,.,TRBV2,TRBJ2-6,TRBD2
CSVIPGTKNTYEQYF,TGCAGCGTCATCCCCGGGACAAAGAACACTTACGAGCAGTACTTC,.,TRBV29-1,TRBJ2-7,.
CASSQDGGGYNEQFF,TGCGCCAGCAGCCAAGATGGGGGAGGATACAATGAGCAGTTCTTC,.,TRBV4-3,TRBJ2-1,.
CASSLLTSYEQYF,TGTGCCAGCAGTTTATTGACCTCCTACGAGCAGTACTTC,.,TRBV27,TRBJ2-7,.
CSAKIIGLAGTDEQFF,TGCAGTGCTAAAATCATTGGACTAGCGGGAACCGATGAGCAGTTCTTC,.,TRBV20-1,TRBJ2-1,TRBD2
CASSLTGNQETQYF,TGTGCCAGCAGTTTAACAGGGAACCAAGAGACCCAGTACTTC,.,TRBV28,TRBJ2-5,.
CSAGGELSYEQYF,TGCAGCGCCGGGGGGGAGCTCTCCTACGAGCAGTACTTC,.,TRBV29-1,TRBJ2-7,TRBD2
CASSLRRIKETQYF,TGTGCCAGCAGCTTGAGACGGATTAAAGAGACCCAGTACTTC,.,TRBV5-8,TRBJ2-5,.
CAWSSDHYEQYF,TGTGCCTGGAGTTCCGACCACTACGAGCAGTACTTC,.,TRBV30,TRBJ2-7,.
CASTTGREYVVEQYF,TGTGCCAGCACCACAGGGCGGGAGTACGTGGTCGAGCAGTACTTC,once,TRBV21-1,TRBJ2-7,.
CASSFRGNSYEQYF,TGTGCCAGCAGCTTCAGGGGAAACTCCTACGAGCAGTACTTC,once,TRBV13,TRBJ2-7,.
CASKPGFTNEKLFF,TGTGCCAGCAAGCCAGGGTTCACTAATGAAAAACTGTTTTTT,.,TRBV27,TRBJ1-4,.
CSARDYLAGVQETQYF,TGCAGTGCTAGAGATTACCTAGCGGGCGTACAAGAGACCCAGTACTTC,.,TRBV20-1,TRBJ2-5,TRBD2
CASSPGTGGIQPQHF,TGTGCCAGCAGCCCAGGGACAGGGGGCATTCAGCCCCAGCATTTT,.,TRBV12-3/TRBV12-4,TRBJ1-5,TRBD1
CAIRPGTGGSYGYTF,TGTGCCATCAGGCCCGGGACAGGGGGGTCCTATGGCTACACCTTC,.,TRBV10-3,TRBJ1-2,TRBD1
CASSQDWGQGNEQYF,TGCGCCAGCAGCCAAGATTGGGGACAGGGGAACGAGCAGTACTTC,.,TRBV4-3,TRBJ2-7,TRBD1
CASSSYSLLYYGYTF,TGTGCCAGCAGTTCGTACAGTCTCCTGTACTATGGCTACACCTTC,.,TRBV13,TRBJ1-2,.
CASSWTFEGEQYF,TGCGCCAGCAGTTGGACCTTCGAGGGCGAGCAGTACTTC,.,TRBV4-3,TRBJ2-7,.
CASSLALAGGITGELFF,TGTGCCAGCAGCTTAGCGCTCGCGGGAGGTATCACCGGGGAGCTGTTTTTT,.,TRBV7-6,TRBJ2-2,TRBD2
CASSLAESSYEQYF,TGTGCCAGCTCGCTAGCGGAGAGCTCCTACGAGCAGTACTTC,.,TRBV6-5,TRBJ2-7,TRBD2
CASSPPTTGRSTEAFF,TGCGCCAGCAGCCCCCCCACGACTGGGAGAAGCACTGAAGCTTTCTTT,.,TRBV4-3,TRBJ1-1,.
CSVEQGTFDSTDTQYF,TGCAGCGTTGAACAGGGGACCTTTGATAGCACAGATACGCAGTATTTT,.,TRBV29-1,TRBJ2-3,.
CASSQDNYEQYF,TGTGCCAGCAGCCAAGATAACTACGAGCAGTACTTC,.,TRBV3-1,TRBJ2-7,.
CASTYRESNNEQFF,TGTGCCAGCACCTACAGGGAATCCAACAATGAGCAGTTCTTC,few,TRBV2,TRBJ2-1,.
CASSLGGTFSNQPQHF,TGTGCCAGCAGCCTGGGGGGGACTTTTAGCAATCAGCCCCAGCATTTT,few,TRBV5-6,TRBJ1-5,.